This T cell receptor beta chain emerged from a study of blood T cell repertoires in COVID-19. Trimming stripped 3 bases from V and 1 base from J, with 3 bases between. Per the germline V gene, CDR1 is WNHNN and CDR2 is SYGVQD (reference sequence). This CDR3 region has 12 residues. Per the original methods: Estimation of nucleated cell counts was performed using reference gene primer amplification. Method: immunoSEQ multiplex PCR; TCRdb's copy keeps in-frame clones and lacks some. That table gives V, J and clone size, and the DNA gave D and trimming. The table has 200,000 to 300,000 clones, about 86% seen once.

Sequenced sample: peripheral blood. The chain joins TRBV10-1 to TRBJ1-1; the D is unclear. The source is a man aged 25 to 40 with active or convalescent COVID-19. The CDR3 region is CASSEQNTEAFF. The CDR3 DNA reads TGCGCCAGCAGTGAACAGAACACTGAAGCTTTCTTT.